The rows below give T cell receptor beta chains drawn from one sample of a study of T cell responses to AZD1222 COVID-19 vaccine. This table comes from immunoSEQ multiplex PCR, and its TCRdb copy is limited to in-frame clones, with some not included. The data show over 110,000 clones, 92% seen once. Material: peripheral blood, obtained 28 days after the second AZD1222 dose. The receptors come from an adult who received the AZD1222 COVID-19 vaccine. Both conserved end residues are part of each CDR3. A D gene is named only where the DNA matches it firmly.

V gene: TRBV19
D gene: TRBD1
J gene: TRBJ1-1
CDR3 protein: CASQDRGTEAFF

V gene: TRBV12-5
D gene: NA
J gene: TRBJ2-2
CDR3 protein: CASGLKGWSGELFF

V gene: TRBV27
D gene: NA
J gene: TRBJ2-1
CDR3 protein: CASSSGTAGGEQFF

V gene: TRBV21-1
D gene: NA
J gene: TRBJ2-4
CDR3 protein: CASSERQDWSKNIQYF

V gene: TRBV12-3/TRBV12-4
D gene: NA
J gene: TRBJ1-5
CDR3 protein: CASKNSYQPQHF

V gene: TRBV4-1
D gene: TRBD2
J gene: TRBJ2-3
CDR3 protein: CASSISGTSTDTQYF

V gene: TRBV10-1
D gene: TRBD2
J gene: TRBJ2-5
CDR3 protein: CASSIAGGYQETQYF

V gene: TRBV6-5
D gene: NA
J gene: TRBJ2-6
CDR3 protein: CASRDDDSGANVLTF

V gene: TRBV5-6
D gene: NA
J gene: TRBJ1-4
CDR3 protein: CASSLAGSNEKLFF

V gene: TRBV3-1/TRBV3-2
D gene: TRBD1
J gene: TRBJ1-2
CDR3 protein: CASSRQGDRGIYGYTF